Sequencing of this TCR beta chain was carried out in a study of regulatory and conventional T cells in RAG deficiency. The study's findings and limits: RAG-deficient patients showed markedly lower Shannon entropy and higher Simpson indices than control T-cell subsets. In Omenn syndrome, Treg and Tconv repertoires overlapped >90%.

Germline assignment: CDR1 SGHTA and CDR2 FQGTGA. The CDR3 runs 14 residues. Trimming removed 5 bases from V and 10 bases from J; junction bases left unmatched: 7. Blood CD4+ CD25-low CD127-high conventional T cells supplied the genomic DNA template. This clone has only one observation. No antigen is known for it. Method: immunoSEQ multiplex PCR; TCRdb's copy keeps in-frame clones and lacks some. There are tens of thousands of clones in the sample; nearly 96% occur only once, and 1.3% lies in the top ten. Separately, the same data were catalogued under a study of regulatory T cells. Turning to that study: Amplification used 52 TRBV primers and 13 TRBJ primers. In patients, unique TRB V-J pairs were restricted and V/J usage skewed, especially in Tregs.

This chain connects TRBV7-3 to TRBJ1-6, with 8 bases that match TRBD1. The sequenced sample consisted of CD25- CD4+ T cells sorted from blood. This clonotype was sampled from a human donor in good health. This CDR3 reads CASSDLTGVSPLHF. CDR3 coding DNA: TGTGCCAGCAGCGACCTGACAGGGGTCTCACCCCTCCACTTT. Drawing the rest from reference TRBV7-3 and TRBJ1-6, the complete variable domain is GAGVSQTPSNKVTEKGKYVELRCDPISGHTALYWYRQSLGQGPEFLIYFQGTGAADDSGLPNDRFFAVRPEGSVSTLKIQRTERGDSAVYLCASSDLTGVSPLHFGNGTRLTVT.